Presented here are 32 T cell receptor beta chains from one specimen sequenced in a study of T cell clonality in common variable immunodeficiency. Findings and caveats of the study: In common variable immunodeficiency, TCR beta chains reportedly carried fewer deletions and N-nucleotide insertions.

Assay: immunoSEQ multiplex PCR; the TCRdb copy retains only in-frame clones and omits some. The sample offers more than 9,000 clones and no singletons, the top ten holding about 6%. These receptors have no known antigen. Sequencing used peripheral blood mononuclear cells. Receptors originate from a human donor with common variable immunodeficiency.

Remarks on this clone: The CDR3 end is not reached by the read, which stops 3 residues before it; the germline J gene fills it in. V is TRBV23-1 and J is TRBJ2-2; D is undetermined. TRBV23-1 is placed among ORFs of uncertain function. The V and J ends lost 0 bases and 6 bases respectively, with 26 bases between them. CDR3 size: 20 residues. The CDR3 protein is CASSQSSRNELDTAAGELFF. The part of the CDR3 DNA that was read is TGCGCCAGCAGTCAATCGTCCCGAAACGAACTCGACACCGCTGCCGGGGAG.

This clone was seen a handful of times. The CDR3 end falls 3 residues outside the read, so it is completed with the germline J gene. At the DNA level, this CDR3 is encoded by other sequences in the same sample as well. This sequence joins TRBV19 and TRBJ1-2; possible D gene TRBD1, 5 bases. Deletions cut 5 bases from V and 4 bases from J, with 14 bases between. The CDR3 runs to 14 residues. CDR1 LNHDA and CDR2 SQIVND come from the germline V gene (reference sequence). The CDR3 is CASSGGASSYGYTF. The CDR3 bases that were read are TGTGCCAGTAGTGGCGGGGCTTCTTCCTATGGC.

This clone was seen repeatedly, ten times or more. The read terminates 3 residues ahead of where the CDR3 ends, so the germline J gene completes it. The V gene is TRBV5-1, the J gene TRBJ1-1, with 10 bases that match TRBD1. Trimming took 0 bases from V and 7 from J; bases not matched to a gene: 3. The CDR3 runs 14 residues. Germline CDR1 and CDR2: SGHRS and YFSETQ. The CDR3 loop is CASSLAGTGVEAFF. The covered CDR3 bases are TGCGCCAGCAGCTTGGCAGGGACAGGGGTTGAA.

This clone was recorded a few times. The CDR3 DNA, read in part, is TGTGCCAGCAGTTACACGCGTGTAGCCGCCAATCAGCCC. It yields the protein CASSYTRVAANQP. The full CDR3 is CASSYTRVAANQPQHF. The chain joins TRBV6-2 or TRBV6-3 to TRBJ1-5, with D unclear. From the germline J gene comes the end of the CDR3, since the read stops 3 residues before it. Germline V gives CDR1 MNHEY, CDR2 SVGEGT. V was pared by 2 bases and J by 3 bases, with 14 bases between. The CDR3 spans 16 residues.

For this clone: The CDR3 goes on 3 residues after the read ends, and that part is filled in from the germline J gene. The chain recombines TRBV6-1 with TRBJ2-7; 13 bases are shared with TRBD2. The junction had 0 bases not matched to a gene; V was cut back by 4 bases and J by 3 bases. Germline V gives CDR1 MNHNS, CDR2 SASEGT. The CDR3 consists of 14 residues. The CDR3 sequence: CASSGTSGSYEQYF. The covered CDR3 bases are TGTGCCAGCAGTGGGACTAGCGGGAGCTACGAG.

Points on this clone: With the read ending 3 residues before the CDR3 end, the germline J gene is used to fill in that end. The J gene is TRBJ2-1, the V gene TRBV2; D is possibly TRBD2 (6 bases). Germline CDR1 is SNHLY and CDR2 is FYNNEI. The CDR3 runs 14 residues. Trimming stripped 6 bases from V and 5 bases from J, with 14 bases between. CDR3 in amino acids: CASRFGTGDNEQFF. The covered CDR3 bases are TGTGCCAGCAGATTCGGGACTGGTGACAATGAG.

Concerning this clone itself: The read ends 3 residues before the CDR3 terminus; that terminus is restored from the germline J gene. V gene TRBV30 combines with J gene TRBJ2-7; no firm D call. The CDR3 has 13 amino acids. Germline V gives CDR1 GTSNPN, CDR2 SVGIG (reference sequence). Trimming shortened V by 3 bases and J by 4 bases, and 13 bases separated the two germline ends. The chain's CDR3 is CAWSLGTQYEQYF. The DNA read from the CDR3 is TGTGCCTGGAGCTTGGGCACGCAATACGAG.

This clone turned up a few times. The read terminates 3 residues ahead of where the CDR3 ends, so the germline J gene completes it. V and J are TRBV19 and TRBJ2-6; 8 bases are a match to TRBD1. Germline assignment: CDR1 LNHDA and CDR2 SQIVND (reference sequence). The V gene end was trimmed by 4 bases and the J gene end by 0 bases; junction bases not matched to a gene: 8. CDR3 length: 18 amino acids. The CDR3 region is CASSSQGALLSGANVLTF. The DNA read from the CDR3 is TGTGCCAGTAGTAGTCAGGGGGCTTTACTCTCTGGGGCCAACGTC.

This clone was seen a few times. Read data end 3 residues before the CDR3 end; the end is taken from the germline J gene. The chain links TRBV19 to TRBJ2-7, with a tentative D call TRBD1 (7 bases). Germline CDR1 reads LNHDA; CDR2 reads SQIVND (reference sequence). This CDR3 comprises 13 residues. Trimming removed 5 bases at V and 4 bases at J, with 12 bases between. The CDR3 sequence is CASSAGQTYEQYF. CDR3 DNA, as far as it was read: TGTGCCAGTAGTGCGGGACAGACTTACGAG. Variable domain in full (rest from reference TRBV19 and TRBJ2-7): DGGITQSPKYLFRKEGQNVTLSCEQNLNHDAMYWYRQDPGQGLRLIYYSQIVNDFQKGDIAEGYSVSREKKESFPLTVTSAQKNPTAFYLCASSAGQTYEQYFGPGTRLTVT.

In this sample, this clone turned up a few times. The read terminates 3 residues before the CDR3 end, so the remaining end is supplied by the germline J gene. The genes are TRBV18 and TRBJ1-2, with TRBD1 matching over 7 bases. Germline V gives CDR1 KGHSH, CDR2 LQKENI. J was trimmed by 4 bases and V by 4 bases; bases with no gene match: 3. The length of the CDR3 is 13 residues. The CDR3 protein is CASSQDRTYGYTF. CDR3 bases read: TGTGCCAGCTCACAGGACAGGACCTATGGC.

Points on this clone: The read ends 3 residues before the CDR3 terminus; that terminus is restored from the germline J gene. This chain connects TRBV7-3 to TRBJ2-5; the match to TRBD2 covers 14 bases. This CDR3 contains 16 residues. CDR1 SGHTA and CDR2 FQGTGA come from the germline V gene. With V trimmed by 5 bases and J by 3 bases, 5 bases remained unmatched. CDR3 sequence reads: CASSLQGLAGEETQYF. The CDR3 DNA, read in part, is TGTGCCAGCAGCCTACAGGGACTAGCGGGAGAAGAGACC. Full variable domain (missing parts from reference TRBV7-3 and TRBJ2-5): GAGVSQTPSNKVTEKGKYVELRCDPISGHTALYWYRQSLGQGPEFLIYFQGTGAADDSGLPNDRFFAVRPEGSVSTLKIQRTERGDSAVYLCASSLQGLAGEETQYFGPGTRLLVL.

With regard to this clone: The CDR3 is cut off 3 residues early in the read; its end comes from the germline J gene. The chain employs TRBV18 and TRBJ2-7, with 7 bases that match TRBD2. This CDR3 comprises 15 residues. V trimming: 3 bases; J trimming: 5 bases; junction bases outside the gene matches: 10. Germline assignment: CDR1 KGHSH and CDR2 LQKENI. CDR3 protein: CASSPTAGVVHEQYF. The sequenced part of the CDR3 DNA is TGTGCCAGCTCACCTACGGCGGGAGTCGTACACGAG.

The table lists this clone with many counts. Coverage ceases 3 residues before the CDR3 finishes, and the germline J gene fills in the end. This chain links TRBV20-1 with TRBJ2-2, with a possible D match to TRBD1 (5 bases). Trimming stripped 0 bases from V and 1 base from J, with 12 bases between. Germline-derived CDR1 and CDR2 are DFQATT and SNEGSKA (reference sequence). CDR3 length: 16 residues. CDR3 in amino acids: CSARDRERLNTGELFF. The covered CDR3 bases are TGCAGTGCTAGAGACAGGGAACGGTTGAACACCGGGGAG.

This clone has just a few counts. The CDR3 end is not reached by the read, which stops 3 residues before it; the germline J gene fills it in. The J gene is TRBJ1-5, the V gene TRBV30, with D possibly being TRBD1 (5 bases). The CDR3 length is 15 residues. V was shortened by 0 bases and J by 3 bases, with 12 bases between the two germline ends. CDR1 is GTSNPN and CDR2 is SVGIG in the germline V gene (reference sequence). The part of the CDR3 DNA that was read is TGTGCCTGGAGTGTATGGGGCAGGGACAATCAGCCC. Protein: CAWSVWGRDNQP. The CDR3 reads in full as CAWSVWGRDNQPQHF. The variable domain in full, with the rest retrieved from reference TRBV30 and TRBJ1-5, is SQTIHQWPATLVQPVGSPLSLECTVEGTSNPNLYWYRQAAGRGLQLLFYSVGIGQISSEVPQNLSASRPQDRQFILSSKKLLLSDSGFYLCAWSVWGRDNQPQHFGDGTRLSIL.

CDR3 region: CASSLARGRETQYF. The covered CDR3 bases are TGTGCCAGCAGCTTGGCAAGGGGTCGCGAGACT. This chain connects TRBV5-6 to TRBJ2-4; weak D call: TRBD1 (5 bases). With the read ending 3 residues before the CDR3 end, the germline J gene is used to fill in that end. The V gene's germline CDR1 is SGHDT and CDR2 YYEEEE. The CDR3 extends over 14 amino acids.

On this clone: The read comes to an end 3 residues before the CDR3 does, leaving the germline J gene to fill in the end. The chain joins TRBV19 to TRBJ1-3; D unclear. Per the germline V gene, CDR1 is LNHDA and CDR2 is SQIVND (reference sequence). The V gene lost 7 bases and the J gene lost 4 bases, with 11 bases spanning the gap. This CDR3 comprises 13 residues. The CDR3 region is CASTWPSGNTIYF. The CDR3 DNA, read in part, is TGTGCCAGTACCTGGCCGTCCGGAAACACC. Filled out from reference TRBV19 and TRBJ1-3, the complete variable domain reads DGGITQSPKYLFRKEGQNVTLSCEQNLNHDAMYWYRQDPGQGLRLIYYSQIVNDFQKGDIAEGYSVSREKKESFPLTVTSAQKNPTAFYLCASTWPSGNTIYFGEGSWLTVV.

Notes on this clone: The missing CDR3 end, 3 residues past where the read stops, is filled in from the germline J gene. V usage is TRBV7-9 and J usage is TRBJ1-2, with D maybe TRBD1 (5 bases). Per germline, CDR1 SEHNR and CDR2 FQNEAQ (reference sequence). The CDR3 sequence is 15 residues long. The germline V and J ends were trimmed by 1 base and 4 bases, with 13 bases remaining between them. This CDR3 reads CASSLGVGLVYGYTF. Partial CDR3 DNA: TGTGCCAGCAGCTTAGGAGTGGGGCTGGTCTATGGC.

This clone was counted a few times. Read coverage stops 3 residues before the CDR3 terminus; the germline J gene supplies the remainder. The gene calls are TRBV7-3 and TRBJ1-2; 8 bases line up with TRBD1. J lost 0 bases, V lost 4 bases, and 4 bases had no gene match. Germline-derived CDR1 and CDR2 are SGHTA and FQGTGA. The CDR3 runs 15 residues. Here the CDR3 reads CASSSGTGANYGYTF. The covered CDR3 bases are TGTGCCAGCAGCTCGGGGACAGGAGCTAACTATGGC.

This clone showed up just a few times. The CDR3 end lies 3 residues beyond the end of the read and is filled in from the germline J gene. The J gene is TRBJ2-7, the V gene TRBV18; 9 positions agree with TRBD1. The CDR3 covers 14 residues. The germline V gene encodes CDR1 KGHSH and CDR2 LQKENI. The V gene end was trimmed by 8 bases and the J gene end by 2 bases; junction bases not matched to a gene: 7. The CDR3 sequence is CASANDRGTYEQYF. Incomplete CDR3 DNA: TGTGCCAGCGCTAATGACAGGGGGACCTACGAG.

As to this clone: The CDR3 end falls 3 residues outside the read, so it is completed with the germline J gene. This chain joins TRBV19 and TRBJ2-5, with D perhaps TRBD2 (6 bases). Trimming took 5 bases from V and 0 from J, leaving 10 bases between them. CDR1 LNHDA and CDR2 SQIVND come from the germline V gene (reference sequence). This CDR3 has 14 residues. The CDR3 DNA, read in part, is TGTGCCAGTAGTTCGGGCGGGAACCAAGAGACC. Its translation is CASSSGGNQET. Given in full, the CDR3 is CASSSGGNQETQYF.

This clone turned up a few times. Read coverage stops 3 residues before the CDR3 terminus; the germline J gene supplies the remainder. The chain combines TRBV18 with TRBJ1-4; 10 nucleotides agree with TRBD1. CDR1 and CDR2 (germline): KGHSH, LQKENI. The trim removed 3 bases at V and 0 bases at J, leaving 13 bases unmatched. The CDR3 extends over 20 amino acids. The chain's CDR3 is CASSPLPVGDRGATNEKLFF. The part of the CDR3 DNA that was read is TGTGCCAGCTCACCGCTACCAGTAGGGGACAGGGGAGCAACTAATGAAAAA.

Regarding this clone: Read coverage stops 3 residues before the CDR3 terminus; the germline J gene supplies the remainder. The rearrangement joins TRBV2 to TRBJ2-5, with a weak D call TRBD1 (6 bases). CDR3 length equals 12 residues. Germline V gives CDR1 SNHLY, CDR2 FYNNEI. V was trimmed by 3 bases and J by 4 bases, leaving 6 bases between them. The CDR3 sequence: CASSDRGETQYF. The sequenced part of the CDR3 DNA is TGTGCCAGCAGTGACAGGGGAGAGACC.

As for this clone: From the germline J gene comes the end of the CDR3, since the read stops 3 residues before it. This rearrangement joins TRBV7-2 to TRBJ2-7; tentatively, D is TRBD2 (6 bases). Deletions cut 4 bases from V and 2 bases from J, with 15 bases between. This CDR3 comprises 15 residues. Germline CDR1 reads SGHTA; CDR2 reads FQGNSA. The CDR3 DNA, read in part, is TGTGCCAGCAGCTCCTCCGGGACTGAGACCTACGAG. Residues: CASSSSGTETYE. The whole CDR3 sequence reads CASSSSGTETYEQYF. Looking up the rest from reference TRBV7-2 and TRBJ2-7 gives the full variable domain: GAGVSQSPSNKVTEKGKDVELRCDPISGHTALYWYRQSLGQGLEFLIYFQGNSAPDKSGLPSDRFSAERTGGSVSTLTIQRTQQEDSAVYLCASSSSGTETYEQYFGPGTRLTVT.

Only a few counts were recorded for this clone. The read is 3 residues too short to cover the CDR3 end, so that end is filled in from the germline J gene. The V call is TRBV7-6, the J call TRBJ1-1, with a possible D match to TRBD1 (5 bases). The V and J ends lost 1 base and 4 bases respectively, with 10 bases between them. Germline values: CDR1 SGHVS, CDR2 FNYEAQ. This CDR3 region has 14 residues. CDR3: CASSLVWGGTEAFF. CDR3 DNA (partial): TGTGCCAGCAGCTTAGTTTGGGGGGGCACTGAA.

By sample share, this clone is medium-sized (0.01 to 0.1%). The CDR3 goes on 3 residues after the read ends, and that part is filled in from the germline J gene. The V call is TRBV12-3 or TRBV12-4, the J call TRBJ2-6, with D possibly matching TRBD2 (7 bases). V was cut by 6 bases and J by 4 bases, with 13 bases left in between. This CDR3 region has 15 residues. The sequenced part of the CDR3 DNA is TGTGCCAGCAGACTGGGGGGGCTCGGGGCCAACGTC. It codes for CASRLGGLGANV. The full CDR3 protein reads CASRLGGLGANVLTF.

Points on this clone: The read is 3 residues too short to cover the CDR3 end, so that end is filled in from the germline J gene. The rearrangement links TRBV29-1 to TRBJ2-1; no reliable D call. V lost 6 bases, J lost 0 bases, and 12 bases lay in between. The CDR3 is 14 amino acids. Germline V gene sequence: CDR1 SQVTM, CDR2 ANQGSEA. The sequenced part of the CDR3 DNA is TGCAGCGTATTTAGTCCCTACTCCTACAATGAG. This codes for CSVFSPYSYNE. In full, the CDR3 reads CSVFSPYSYNEQFF.

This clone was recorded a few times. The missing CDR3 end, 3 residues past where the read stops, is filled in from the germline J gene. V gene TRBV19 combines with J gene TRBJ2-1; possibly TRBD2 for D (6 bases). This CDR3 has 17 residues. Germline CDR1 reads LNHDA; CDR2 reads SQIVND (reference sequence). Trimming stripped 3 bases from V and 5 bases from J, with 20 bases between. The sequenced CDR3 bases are TGTGCCAGTAGTATTCTTCTCCGGGGCCGCGGGGACAATGAG. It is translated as CASSILLRGRGDNE. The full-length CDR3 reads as CASSILLRGRGDNEQFF. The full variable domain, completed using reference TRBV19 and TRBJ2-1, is DGGITQSPKYLFRKEGQNVTLSCEQNLNHDAMYWYRQDPGQGLRLIYYSQIVNDFQKGDIAEGYSVSREKKESFPLTVTSAQKNPTAFYLCASSILLRGRGDNEQFFGPGTRLTVL.

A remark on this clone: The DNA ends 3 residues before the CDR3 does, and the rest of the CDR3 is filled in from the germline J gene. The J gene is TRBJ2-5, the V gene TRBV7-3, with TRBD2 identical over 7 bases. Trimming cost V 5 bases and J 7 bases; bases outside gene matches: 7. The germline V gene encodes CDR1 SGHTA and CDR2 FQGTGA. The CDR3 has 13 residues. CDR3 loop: CASSRTTGGTQYF. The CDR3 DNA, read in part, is TGTGCCAGCAGCCGCACCACGGGGGGGACC.

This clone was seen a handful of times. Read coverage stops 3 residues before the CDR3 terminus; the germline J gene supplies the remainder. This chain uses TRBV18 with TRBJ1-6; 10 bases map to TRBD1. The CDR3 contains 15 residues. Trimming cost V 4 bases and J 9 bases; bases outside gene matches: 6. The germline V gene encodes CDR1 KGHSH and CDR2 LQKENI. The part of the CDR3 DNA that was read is TGTGCCAGCTCACTAAAGACAGGGGGCACTTCACCC. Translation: CASSLKTGGTSP. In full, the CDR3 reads CASSLKTGGTSPLHF.

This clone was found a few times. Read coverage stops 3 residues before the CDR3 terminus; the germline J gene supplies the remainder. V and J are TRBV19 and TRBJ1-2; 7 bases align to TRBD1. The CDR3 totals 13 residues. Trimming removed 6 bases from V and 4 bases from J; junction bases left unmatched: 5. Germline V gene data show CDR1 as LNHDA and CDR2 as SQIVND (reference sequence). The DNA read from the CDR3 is TGTGCCAGTAGCGTACAGGGGACCTATGGC. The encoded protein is CASSVQGTYG. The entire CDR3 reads CASSVQGTYGYTF.

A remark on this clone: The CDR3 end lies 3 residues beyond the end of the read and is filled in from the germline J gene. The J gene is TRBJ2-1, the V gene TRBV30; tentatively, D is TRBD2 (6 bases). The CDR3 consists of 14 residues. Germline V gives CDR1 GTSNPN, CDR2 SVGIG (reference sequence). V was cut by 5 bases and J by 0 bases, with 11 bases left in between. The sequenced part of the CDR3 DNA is TGTGCCTGGGCTAGCGTTAGCTCCTACAATGAG. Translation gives CAWASVSSYNE. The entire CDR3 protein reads CAWASVSSYNEQFF.

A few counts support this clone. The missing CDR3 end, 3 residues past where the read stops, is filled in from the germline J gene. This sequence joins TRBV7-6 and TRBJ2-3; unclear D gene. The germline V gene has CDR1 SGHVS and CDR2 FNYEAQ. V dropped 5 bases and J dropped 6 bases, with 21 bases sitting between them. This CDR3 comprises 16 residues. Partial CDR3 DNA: TGTGCCAGCAGCACCGGTGCGGTTGCTAGATGGGATACG. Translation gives CASSTGAVARWDT. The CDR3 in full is CASSTGAVARWDTQYF.